This TCR beta chain was observed in a study of blood T cell repertoires in COVID-19 (dated by TCRdb to about 2020). The study in broad terms: Collaborator samples came from the United States, Italy and Spain and covered acute and convalescent phases of COVID-19. The material from the prospective study consisted of cDNA or gDNA derived from T cells, B-cell-depleted T cells, or PBMCs. Subjects who had been exposed to COVID-19, were actively infected with it, or had recovered from it provided the deeply sampled blood TCRbeta repertoires that made up the dataset. The repertoires were released in a freely available public database intended as a resource for research on the immune response to SARS-CoV-2. The samples were drawn from the first 160 participants of the ongoing ImmuneRACE study and from 950 to 1,500 subjects provided by 6 global collaborators. The sample metadata nearly always contained a de-identified subject ID, COVID-19 status, age in years and sex. HLA class I and class II types, where available, came from metadata supplied by the sample provider rather than from assay-based typing.

Study-wide conclusions, independent of this receptor: Clinical and demographic metadata were provided uncurated, with the amount varying by source and participant.

TCRbeta CDR3 regions were amplified from genomic DNA using the immunoSEQ Assay, a bias-controlled multiplex PCR. As for the original processing: The number of nucleated cells in each sample was estimated by amplification of reference gene primers within the assay. To quantify the absolute abundance of each unique TCRbeta CDR3 rearrangement, sequence reads were collapsed and filtered. For each sample, productive Simpson clonality was calculated as the square root of Simpson's diversity index across productive rearrangements. As stored in TCRdb, this immuneACCESS dataset retains in-frame rearrangements with V and J assigned. A fraction of the clones does not appear; measured against another copy, unresolved V genes explain less than half of the discrepancy, and the remainder lacks a known reason. V and J calls and clone size follow that table, whereas D and trimming were derived from the DNA. Recorded for this sample are some 93,000 clones; about 88% of them occurred a single time. The ten largest clones represent around a sixth of the sample.

The collaborating institutions used their own protocols to collect whole blood in K2EDTA tubes. For TCRbeta analysis, collaborator samples were shipped as frozen whole blood, as isolated PBMCs, or as DNA extracted from either sample type. CDR1 and CDR2 are drawn from the germline V gene (reference sequence): LNHDA, SQIVND. Measured from the cysteine to the phenylalanine, the CDR3 is 14 residues long. Only the CDR3 part of the read is kept: 42 bases, read in frame from the first base. V drops 0 bases and J drops 3 bases, leaving 6 bases in between. As for this clone: What this receptor recognizes is not known. There are no base qualities to consult, and no much larger clone falls within one base.

The receptor comes from a woman older than 75 with acute or convalescent COVID-19. The chain joins TRBV19 to TRBJ1-5, with the D gene too uncertain to name. The sample was peripheral blood. The DNA reads as follows: TGTGCCAGTAGTATAGAGAACACCAATCAGCCCCAGCATTTT. It encodes CASSIENTNQPQHF.